This T cell receptor beta chain comes out of a study of shared clonotypes between healthy human individuals. The study's findings and limits: The sharing of 4% to 5.5% of naive CD4 clonotypes was seen across a few donors. Investigators expected sequencing depth to affect clonotype sharing among donors.

Sequencing used immunoSEQ multiplex PCR; TCRdb keeps in-frame clones, though not all of them. The sample has 2 million to 2.5 million clones, just under 95% seen once. As regards this clone: Its antigen is not identified.

V lost 0 bases and J lost 0, with 12 bases in between. The CDR3 runs to 17 residues. Germline assignment: CDR1 MGHRA and CDR2 YSYEKL. The clonotype was recovered from a man aged 18 to 35 in good health. Some clones in this sample may be carry-over from other donors' samples. The rearrangement joins TRBV4-1 to TRBJ1-5, with a weak D call TRBD1 (6 bases). The sequenced sample consisted of naive CD4+ T cells from PBMCs. Subset given: CD45RA+ positively selected. Here the CDR3 DNA reads TGCGCCAGCAGCCAAGATCCCGGACAGAATAGCAATCAGCCCCAGCATTTT. Translating it yields CASSQDPGQNSNQPQHF.